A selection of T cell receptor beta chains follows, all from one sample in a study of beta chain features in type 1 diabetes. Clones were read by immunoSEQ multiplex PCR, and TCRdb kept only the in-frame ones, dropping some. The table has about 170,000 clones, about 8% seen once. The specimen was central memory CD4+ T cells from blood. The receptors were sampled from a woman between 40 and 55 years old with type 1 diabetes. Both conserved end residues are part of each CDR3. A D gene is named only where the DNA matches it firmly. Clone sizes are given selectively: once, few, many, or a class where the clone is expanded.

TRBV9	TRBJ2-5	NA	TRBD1	CASSVVGTGGETQYF	TGTGCCAGCAGCGTAGTAGGGACAGGCGGGGAGACCCAGTACTTC
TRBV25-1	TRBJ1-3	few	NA	CASRRQNTIYF	TGTGCCAGCAGGCGTCAAAACACCATATATTTT
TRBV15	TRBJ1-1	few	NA	CATSREEATEAFF	TGTGCCACCAGCAGGGAAGAGGCGACTGAAGCTTTCTTT
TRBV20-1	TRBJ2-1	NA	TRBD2	CSASLSGGQFF	TGCAGTGCTAGTCTTAGCGGGGGGCAGTTCTTC
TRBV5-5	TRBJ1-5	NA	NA	CASSLEGGGQPQHF	TGTGCCAGCAGCTTGGAGGGGGGGGGTCAGCCCCAGCATTTT
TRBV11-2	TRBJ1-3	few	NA	CASSLRGGSGNTIYF	TGTGCCAGCAGCTTACGAGGGGGCTCTGGAAACACCATATATTTT
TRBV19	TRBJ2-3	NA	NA	CASSQEGGTDTQYF	TGTGCCAGTTCGCAGGAGGGTGGCACAGATACGCAGTATTTT
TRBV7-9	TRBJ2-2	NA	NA	CAQARRTGELFF	TGTGCCCAAGCCCGGAGAACCGGGGAGCTGTTTTTT
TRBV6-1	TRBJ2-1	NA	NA	CASQQGSYNEQFF	TGTGCCAGCCAACAGGGCTCGTACAATGAGCAGTTCTTC
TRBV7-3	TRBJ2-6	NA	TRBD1	CASSLRQGRGANVLTF	TGTGCCAGCAGCTTAAGACAGGGGCGAGGGGCCAACGTCCTGACTTTC
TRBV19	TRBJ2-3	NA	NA	CASAQGRSTDTQYF	TGTGCCAGTGCCCAGGGGCGATCCACAGATACGCAGTATTTT
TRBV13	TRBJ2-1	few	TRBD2	CASSFKREASYNEQFF	TGTGCCAGCAGCTTCAAGCGGGAGGCGTCCTACAATGAGCAGTTCTTC
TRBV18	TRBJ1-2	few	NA	CASSPWSGEANNYGYTF	TGTGCCAGCTCACCATGGTCGGGGGAGGCTAATAACTATGGCTACACCTTC
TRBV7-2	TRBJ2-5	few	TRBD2	CASSLGLAGGLYQETQYF	TGTGCCAGCAGCCTCGGACTAGCGGGGGGGTTGTACCAAGAGACCCAGTACTTC
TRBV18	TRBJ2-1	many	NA	CASSPPGPRRDEQFF	TGTGCCAGCTCACCACCCGGCCCCCGGCGGGATGAGCAGTTCTTC
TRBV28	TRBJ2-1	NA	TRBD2	CASSLWQREPYEQFF	TGTGCCAGCAGTTTATGGCAGCGGGAGCCCTATGAGCAGTTCTTC
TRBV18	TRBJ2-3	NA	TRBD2	CASSSFSGGAGTDTQYF	TGTGCCAGCTCATCCTTTAGCGGGGGGGCCGGCACAGATACGCAGTATTTT
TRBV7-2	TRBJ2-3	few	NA	CASSWRAIKRTDTQYF	TGTGCCAGCAGCTGGCGGGCCATCAAACGCACAGATACGCAGTATTTT
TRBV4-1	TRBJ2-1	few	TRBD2	CASSQGGSGRGSYNEQFF	TGCGCCAGCAGCCAAGGGGGTAGCGGGAGAGGCTCCTACAATGAGCAGTTCTTC
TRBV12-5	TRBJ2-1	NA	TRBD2	CASGVSGTSGEQFF	TGTGCTAGTGGTGTGTCCGGGACTAGCGGTGAGCAGTTCTTC
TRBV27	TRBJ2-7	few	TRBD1	CASSPRDLRGEQYF	TGTGCCAGCAGTCCCCGGGACCTCAGGGGGGAGCAGTACTTC
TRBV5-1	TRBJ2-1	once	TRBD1	CASATLGTGTYNEQFF	TGCGCCAGCGCCACCCTGGGGACAGGGACCTACAATGAGCAGTTCTTC
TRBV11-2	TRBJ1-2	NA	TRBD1	CASSLRQGPNEGYTF	TGTGCCAGCAGCTTACGACAGGGACCTAATGAAGGCTACACCTTC
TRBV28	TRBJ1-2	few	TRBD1	CASTDRGGRGYYGYTF	TGTGCCAGCACGGACAGGGGAGGAAGGGGGTACTATGGCTACACCTTC
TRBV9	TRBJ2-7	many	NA	CASSAYRASEQYF	TGTGCCAGCAGCGCCTACAGGGCAAGCGAGCAGTACTTC
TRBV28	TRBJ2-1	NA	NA	CASSYSSYNEQFF	TGTGCCAGCAGTTACTCATCCTACAATGAGCAGTTCTTC
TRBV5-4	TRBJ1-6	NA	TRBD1	CASSSRGQGITSPLHF	TGTGCCAGCAGCTCACGCGGACAGGGAATAACCTCACCCCTCCACTTT
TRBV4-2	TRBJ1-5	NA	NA	CASSQEGPVGGSNQPQHF	TGTGCCAGCAGCCAAGAAGGTCCGGTTGGGGGCAGCAATCAGCCCCAGCATTTT
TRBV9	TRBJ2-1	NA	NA	CASSESPVRNEQFF	TGTGCCAGCAGCGAGAGCCCGGTGCGCAATGAGCAGTTCTTC
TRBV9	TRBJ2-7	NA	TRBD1	CASSVDPGGYEQYF	TGTGCCAGCAGCGTAGACCCAGGGGGCTACGAGCAGTACTTC
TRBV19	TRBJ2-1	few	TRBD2	CASSISGGENEQFF	TGTGCCAGTAGTATTTCCGGGGGGGAAAATGAGCAGTTCTTC
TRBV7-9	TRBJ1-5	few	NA	CASSLDGNQPQHF	TGTGCCAGCAGCTTAGACGGGAATCAGCCCCAGCATTTT
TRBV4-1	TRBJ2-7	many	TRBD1	CASSYGITPTGDEQYF	TGCGCCAGCAGCTATGGAATAACTCCTACAGGGGACGAGCAGTACTTC